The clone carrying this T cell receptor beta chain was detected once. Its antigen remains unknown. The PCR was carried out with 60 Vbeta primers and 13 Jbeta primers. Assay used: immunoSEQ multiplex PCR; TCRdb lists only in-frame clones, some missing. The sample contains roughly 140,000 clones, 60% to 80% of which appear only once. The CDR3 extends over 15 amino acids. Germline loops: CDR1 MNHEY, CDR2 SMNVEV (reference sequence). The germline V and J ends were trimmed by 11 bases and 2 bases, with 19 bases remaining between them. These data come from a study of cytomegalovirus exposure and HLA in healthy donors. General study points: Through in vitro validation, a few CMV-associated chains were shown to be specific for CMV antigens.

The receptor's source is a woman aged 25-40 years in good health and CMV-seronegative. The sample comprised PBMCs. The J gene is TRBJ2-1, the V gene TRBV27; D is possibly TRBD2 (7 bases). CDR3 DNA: TGTGCCGGCACTAGGGGGGGAGGGCCCTACAATGAGCAGTTCTTC. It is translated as CAGTRGGGPYNEQFF.